This T cell receptor beta chain is from a study of read filtering for tumor transcriptome and immune sequencing. Across the study: DNase treatment preceded whole-transcriptome library preparation. Per sample, TCR-region reads ranged about 4 to 11 million by IR-seq, about 75 to 1,300 by RNA-seq. Study-wide results and limits: Approximately 80% of IR-seq clonotypes had one read, totaling about 4% of reads; RNA-seq: 74.6% and 44.6%.

Molecular barcoded adaptors covering alpha/delta and beta/gamma chains were used on 400 to 450 ng RNA. TCRdb ran MiXCR on the reads and lists one entry per CDR3 protein. The sample includes about 27,000 distinct CDR3 sequences, about 15% of them seen just once. This clonotype was picked up many times. Its specificity is not known. V was trimmed by 3 bases and J by 4 bases, leaving 11 bases between them. This CDR3 comprises 13 residues. The germline V gene has CDR1 SGHRS and CDR2 YFSETQ. Sequencing input: a population of CD138-negative cells sorted from bone marrow. This TCR came from a donor aged 40 or over with multiple myeloma. This chain joins TRBV5-1 and TRBJ2-7; maybe TRBD1 (7 bases). The CDR3 region is CASSWDSGYEQYF. DNA for the CDR3: TGCGCCAGCAGCTGGGACAGCGGGTACGAGCAGTACTTC.